Presented here are 10 T cell receptor beta chains from one specimen sequenced in a study of T cells in Graves' hyperthyroidism and ophthalmopathy. RNA transcripts were the template for amplifying TCR beta CDR3 regions. The TCR CDR3 first-round RT-PCR relied on the HTBI primer set. TCRdb re-called the multiplex PCR reads through MiXCR, storing one row per CDR3 protein. Of 500,000 to 600,000 distinct CDR3 sequences detected, 20% appear once; the ten largest clones hold roughly 50%. The sample comprised blood. These receptors came from a man aged 40-55 years with Graves' ophthalmopathy.

The rearrangement links TRBV5-6 to TRBJ2-5; 9 bases are shared with TRBD1. CDR3 length: 14 residues. J lost 10 bases, V lost 4 bases, and 11 bases had no gene match. Germline assignment: CDR1 SGHDT and CDR2 YYEEEE. This chain's CDR3 is CASSPGTGYVGQYF. In DNA, the CDR3 is TGTGCCAGCAGCCCGGGGACAGGGTACGTCGGCCAGTACTTC.

The chain links TRBV5-5 to TRBJ2-1, with 10 bases identical to TRBD1. CDR3 length equals 16 residues. CDR1 and CDR2 (germline): SGHKS, YYEKEE (reference sequence). V shed 2 bases and J 12 bases; nucleotides not matched to a gene: 14. Written as DNA, the CDR3 is TGTGCCAGCAGCTTCAGGCGGGACAGGGGCCTTGCGGTGCAGTTCTTC. Its translation is CASSFRRDRGLAVQFF.

This clonotype was seen a few times. The CDR3: CSVEWGQNQPQHF. In nucleotides, the CDR3 is TGCAGCGTTGAATGGGGACAGAATCAGCCCCAGCATTTT. The V call is TRBV29-1, the J call TRBJ1-5, with 7 nucleotides matching TRBD1. The CDR3 is 13 amino acids. Germline V gives CDR1 SQVTM, CDR2 ANQGSEA. V lost 2 bases, J lost 4 bases, and 2 bases stayed unmatched.

This clonotype occurred many times. The rearrangement uses TRBV7-3 and TRBJ2-2, with TRBD2 matching 9 bases. The trim removed 3 bases at V and 3 bases at J, leaving 5 bases unmatched. Germline CDR1 and CDR2: SGHTA and FQGTGA. This CDR3 is 16 amino acids long. This CDR3 reads CASSLEAGGYTGELFF. CDR3 nucleotide sequence: TGTGCCAGCAGCTTGGAAGCGGGAGGTTACACCGGGGAGCTGTTTTTT.

Many counts were recorded for this clonotype. The J gene is TRBJ2-1, the V gene TRBV2, with TRBD2 matching over 10 bases. This CDR3 contains 18 residues. The ends lost 2 bases at V and 7 bases at J; junction bases unmatched: 14. Germline CDR1 reads SNHLY; CDR2 reads FYNNEI. This chain's CDR3 is CASSERGGLAGVSNEQFF. The CDR3 coding sequence is TGTGCCAGCAGTGAAAGGGGGGGGCTAGCGGGAGTCAGTAATGAGCAGTTCTTC.

The V gene is TRBV27, the J gene TRBJ2-3; 7 bases are a match to TRBD2. Germline CDR1 and CDR2: MNHEY and SMNVEV (reference sequence). V lost 6 bases to trimming and J lost 5 bases; unmatched junction nucleotides: 17. CDR3 length: 17 residues. The CDR3 region is CASRWHPRRELRDTQYF. The CDR3 DNA reads as TGTGCCAGCAGGTGGCACCCTCGGCGGGAGTTGAGAGATACGCAGTATTTT.

This clonotype was seen more than once but under ten times. The V call is TRBV18, the J call TRBJ1-2; no reliable D call. Germline V gene lookup returns CDR1 KGHSH and CDR2 LQKENI. The CDR3 consists of 17 residues. The V end was cut by 0 bases, the J end by 2 bases, with 16 bases between. The CDR3 DNA reads TGTGCCAGCTCACCACCTCTGAGCCAACCTGCAAACTATGGCTACACCTTC. It is translated as CASSPPLSQPANYGYTF.

This clonotype was observed at least ten times. The V gene is TRBV12-3 or TRBV12-4, the J gene TRBJ1-5, with D possibly being TRBD1 (6 bases). The CDR3 totals 14 residues. V was trimmed by 2 bases and J by 4 bases, leaving 9 bases between them. DNA of the CDR3: TGTGCCAGCAGTTTATCGGGACAAAATCAGCCCCAGCATTTT. Encoded protein: CASSLSGQNQPQHF.

This clonotype was found many times. This rearrangement joins TRBV6-2 or TRBV6-3 to TRBJ2-2, with TRBD2 identical over 8 bases. From germline, CDR1 is MNHEY and CDR2 SVGEGT. The CDR3 is 15 amino acids. Trimming at V came to 9 bases and at J to 0 bases, leaving 6 bases not matched to a gene. The CDR3 protein is CASLTSGTNTGELFF. The CDR3 DNA reads as TGTGCCAGTCTTACTAGCGGAACGAACACCGGGGAGCTGTTTTTT.

Only a few counts were recorded for this clonotype. Lacking the conserved final phenylalanine or tryptophan, this CDR3 likely reflects a read error. V usage is TRBV30 and J usage is TRBJ2-2; perhaps TRBD2 as D (6 bases). Germline V gene sequence: CDR1 GTSNPN, CDR2 SVGIG (reference sequence). This CDR3 region has 13 residues. V dropped 3 bases and J dropped 4 bases, with 9 bases sitting between them. CDR3 nucleotides: TGTGCCTGGAGGGGACTCGCCACCGGGGAGCTGTTTTCT. It specifies CAWRGLATGELFS.